Shown below are 13 T cell receptor beta chains from a single sample sequenced in a study of shared clonotypes between healthy human individuals (TCRdb year 2020). The library was made by the immunoSEQ multiplex PCR assay. TCRdb mirrors the immuneACCESS table, restricted to in-frame sequences. Some clones are absent from its copies; in checked studies, under half trace to an unresolved V gene, and the reason for the others is unknown. In this sample the table shows about 580,000 clones, more than 95% of which occur a single time. 0.25% to 0.35% of the sample lies in the top ten. CD8 naive samples were obtained by positive selection for CCR7 among CD45RO-negative cells, yielding a CD45RA+CCR7+ population from which TemRA cells were excluded. Source material: naive CD8+ T cells sorted from blood. This sample's cell subset or site label indicates: CD45RA+CCR7+. These receptors all stem from a man between 25 and 39 years old in good health.

This CDR3 reads CSVSTENSYEQYF. CDR3 in DNA: TGCAGCGTGTCGACAGAAAACTCCTACGAGCAGTACTTC. V and J are TRBV29-1 and TRBJ2-7, with D possibly TRBD1 on 5 matching bases. The CDR3 contains 13 residues. The germline V gene has CDR1 SQVTM and CDR2 ANQGSEA. V shed 6 bases and J shed 0 bases, with 12 bases lying between them.

Comment on this clone: The sample has other DNA sequences that encode this CDR3 too. The chain links TRBV30 to TRBJ2-7, with TRBD2 as a possible D gene (6 bases). The V gene's germline CDR1 is GTSNPN and CDR2 SVGIG (reference sequence). V lost 3 bases to trimming and J lost 1 base, with 10 bases between them. This CDR3 region has 13 residues. Here the CDR3 DNA reads TGTGCCTGGAGCGGGGGAGTGTCCTACGAGCAGTACTTC. This sequence encodes CAWSGGVSYEQYF.

The chain employs TRBV28 and TRBJ2-3, with D possibly matching TRBD2 (6 bases). The V end was cut by 5 bases, the J end by 2 bases, with 17 bases between. This CDR3 comprises 16 residues. Germline V CDR1 and CDR2: MDHEN, SYDVKM. The CDR3 sequence is CASSLSGGLATDTQYF. The CDR3 DNA reads as TGTGCCAGCAGTCTAAGCGGAGGGCTGGCCACAGATACGCAGTATTTT.

This clone appeared a single time. The CDR3 spells CASSLPGQPFYGYTF. CDR3 DNA: TGCGCCAGCAGCCTCCCGGGACAGCCTTTCTATGGCTACACCTTC. J is TRBJ1-2 and V is TRBV4-1; TRBD1 matches 7 bases. The J segment lost 4 bases and the V segment lost 4 bases, leaving 9 bases of the junction unmatched. The CDR3 runs 15 residues. Germline V gene data show CDR1 as MGHRA and CDR2 as YSYEKL.

The chain joins TRBV18 to TRBJ2-4; D call uncertain. Germline CDR1 is KGHSH and CDR2 is LQKENI. The CDR3 contains 16 residues. The V and J ends lost 0 bases and 4 bases respectively, with 13 bases between them. CDR3 sequence (DNA): TGTGCCAGCTCACCACCGCATGAATATAGTAAAAACATTCAGTACTTC. Translating gives CASSPPHEYSKNIQYF.

The chain carries TRBV11-2 and TRBJ2-1; D is possibly TRBD2 (5 bases). From germline, CDR1 is SGHAT and CDR2 FQNNGV. Trimming removed 3 bases at V and 7 bases at J, with 13 bases between. There are 14 residues in the CDR3. For the CDR3, the DNA is TGTGCCAGCAGCTTGGGATTACGGGGAAATGAGCAGTTCTTC. It is translated as CASSLGLRGNEQFF.

The J gene is TRBJ1-1, the V gene TRBV27; D is perhaps TRBD1 (6 bases). Per the germline V gene, CDR1 is MNHEY and CDR2 is SMNVEV (reference sequence). The ends were cut back, 8 bases at V and 5 bases at J, with 15 bases in the middle. The CDR3 is 13 amino acids. CDR3 residues: CASAVGGRTEAFF. In nucleotides, the CDR3 is TGTGCCAGCGCTGTGGGGGGCAGGACTGAAGCTTTCTTT.

The genes are TRBV7-6 and TRBJ2-3; 9 nucleotides line up with TRBD2. Germline trimming cut 2 bases from V and 2 bases from J; bases unmatched to any gene: 5. The CDR3 loop spans 16 amino acids. The germline V gene has CDR1 SGHVS and CDR2 FNYEAQ. The chain's CDR3 is CASSLRREGDTDTQYF. Written as DNA, the CDR3 is TGTGCCAGCAGCTTAAGGCGGGAGGGCGACACAGATACGCAGTATTTT.

This clone was seen just once. The V and J genes are TRBV6-1 and TRBJ2-2; D unresolved. There are 13 residues in the CDR3. V lost 2 bases, J lost 6 bases, and 7 bases lay in between. Looked up from germline, CDR1 is MNHNS and CDR2 is SASEGT. DNA for the CDR3: TGTGCCAGCAGTGAACTGGGTTCCGGGGAGCTGTTTTTT. Its translation: CASSELGSGELFF.

V gene TRBV6-6 combines with J gene TRBJ2-1, with TRBD2 matching 8 bases. After removal of 6 bases from V and 0 bases from J, the junction contained 4 bases not matched to a gene. Per germline, CDR1 MNHNY and CDR2 SVGAGI (reference sequence). This CDR3 is 15 amino acids long. DNA for the CDR3: TGTGCCAGCAGCCGTACTAGCGGCTCCTACAATGAGCAGTTCTTC. Its translation is CASSRTSGSYNEQFF.

The rearrangement links TRBV27 to TRBJ1-5; no firm D call. Between the trimmed V and J ends, which lost 5 bases and 0 bases, there was a span of 14 bases. The CDR3 is 16 amino acids. Germline V gene sequence: CDR1 MNHEY, CDR2 SMNVEV (reference sequence). The CDR3 nucleotides read TGTGCCAGCAGTCCCCGGGCGGGGTATAGCAATCAGCCCCAGCATTTT. It specifies CASSPRAGYSNQPQHF.

V gene TRBV4-1 combines with J gene TRBJ2-7, with TRBD2 identical over 11 bases. The ends lost 1 base at V and 4 bases at J; junction bases unmatched: 6. The CDR3 loop spans 16 amino acids. Per the germline V gene, CDR1 is MGHRA and CDR2 is YSYEKL. The CDR3 DNA reads TGCGCCAGCAGCCAAGTAGCGGGAGGGCCTGGTTACGAGCAGTACTTC. Protein sequence: CASSQVAGGPGYEQYF.

This clone was observed a single time. The chain uses TRBV6-1 and TRBJ2-1; no firm D call. CDR1 and CDR2 from the germline V gene are MNHNS and SASEGT. Trimming removed 10 bases from V and 5 bases from J, with 15 bases in between. CDR3 length equals 13 residues. CDR3: CAIVSFNNNEQFF. In DNA form, the CDR3 reads TGTGCCATCGTATCATTTAACAACAATGAGCAGTTCTTC.